Each of the 2 T cell receptor beta chains below was sequenced from the same sample in a study of blood T cell repertoires in COVID-19. Method: immunoSEQ multiplex PCR; TCRdb's copy keeps in-frame clones and lacks some. Of 200,000 or so clones in the sample, roughly 80% were seen once. The specimen was peripheral blood. These receptors were collected from a woman younger than 45 with acute or convalescent COVID-19.

The chain has TRBV18 and TRBJ2-3; TRBD2 matches at 10 bases. In germline, CDR1 is KGHSH, CDR2 LQKENI. The CDR3 spans 16 residues. Losses at the gene ends were 2 bases for V and 6 bases for J; bases not matched to a gene: 8. The CDR3 reads CASSPRASGSTDTQYF. The DNA of the CDR3 is TGTGCCAGCTCACCAAGGGCTAGCGGGAGTACGGATACGCAGTATTTT. Together with reference TRBV18 and TRBJ2-3, the CDR3 gives the full variable domain: NAGVMQNPRHLVRRRGQEARLRCSPMKGHSHVYWYRQLPEEGLKFMVYLQKENIIDESGMPKERFSAEFPKEGPSILRIQQVVRGDSAAYFCASSPRASGSTDTQYFGPGTRLTVL.

The genes are TRBV30 and TRBJ1-3; possible D gene TRBD1, 5 bases. The CDR3 is 15 amino acids. Trimming took off 1 base at V and 2 bases at J, with 12 bases between the two ends. Germline V CDR1 and CDR2: GTSNPN, SVGIG (reference sequence). CDR3 residues: CAWSALTVPGNTIYF. CDR3 coding DNA: TGTGCCTGGAGTGCCCTGACAGTCCCTGGAAACACCATATATTTT. The entire variable domain, with the rest obtained from reference TRBV30 and TRBJ1-3, is as follows: SQTIHQWPATLVQPVGSPLSLECTVEGTSNPNLYWYRQAAGRGLQLLFYSVGIGQISSEVPQNLSASRPQDRQFILSSKKLLLSDSGFYLCAWSALTVPGNTIYFGEGSWLTVV.